Listed below are T cell receptor beta chains from one sample, sequenced in a study of OX40 agonist ivuxolimab in advanced cancers. The assay was immunoSEQ multiplex PCR, and TCRdb's table has in-frame clones only and misses some. The sample lists roughly 28,000 clones, around four fifths seen once, with 21% in the top ten. The specimen was CD4+ or CD8+ T cells sorted from blood, collected in a trial of the OX40 agonist ivuxolimab. These receptors all come from an adult with an advanced solid tumor such as melanoma, head and neck, liver or kidney cancer. Each CDR3 is given with its conserved first and last residue. A D gene is named only where the DNA matches it firmly. Rows may omit the clone size; those that give it use once, few, many or a size class.

V gene: TRBV11-3; J gene: TRBJ2-7; D gene: -; clone size: -; CDR3 DNA: TGTGCCAGCAGCTTAGCCAGGACAGATTCCTACGAGCAGTACTTC; CDR3 protein: CASSLARTDSYEQYF
V gene: TRBV10-3; J gene: TRBJ1-1; D gene: -; clone size: -; CDR3 DNA: TGTGCCATCAGCGACAAGAACACTGAAGCTTTCTTT; CDR3 protein: CAISDKNTEAFF
V gene: TRBV27; J gene: TRBJ2-1; D gene: -; clone size: -; CDR3 DNA: TGTGCCAGCTCGCTCGGAGCCGTACCCTACAATGAGCAGTTCTTC; CDR3 protein: CASSLGAVPYNEQFF
V gene: TRBV19; J gene: TRBJ2-1; D gene: -; clone size: -; CDR3 DNA: TGTGCCAGTAGTCTCCTAAAGACAGCTCTTAGGTACAATGAGCAGTTCTTC; CDR3 protein: CASSLLKTALRYNEQFF
V gene: TRBV5-6; J gene: TRBJ1-5; D gene: TRBD1; clone size: -; CDR3 DNA: TGTGCCAGCAGCTTGAAGACAGGGGAAGGCAATCAGCCCCAGCATTTT; CDR3 protein: CASSLKTGEGNQPQHF
V gene: TRBV11-2; J gene: TRBJ1-6; D gene: TRBD1; clone size: -; CDR3 DNA: TGTGCCAGCAGACAGGGGAATTCACCCCTCCACTTT; CDR3 protein: CASRQGNSPLHF
V gene: TRBV19; J gene: TRBJ2-1; D gene: TRBD2; clone size: once; CDR3 DNA: TGTGCCAGTAGAAAACTAGCGGGAAAAGTCAATGAGCAGTTCTTC; CDR3 protein: CASRKLAGKVNEQFF
V gene: TRBV4-1; J gene: TRBJ1-2; D gene: -; clone size: -; CDR3 DNA: TGCGCCAGCAGCCTTCAAGATCGTACTAACTATGGCTACACCTTC; CDR3 protein: CASSLQDRTNYGYTF
V gene: TRBV7-9; J gene: TRBJ1-6; D gene: -; clone size: once; CDR3 DNA: TGTGCCAGCAGCTTAGTGGGAGGGAGCAATTCACCCCTCCACTTT; CDR3 protein: CASSLVGGSNSPLHF
V gene: TRBV2; J gene: TRBJ2-5; D gene: TRBD1; clone size: -; CDR3 DNA: TGTGCCAGCAGCTCAACAGGGGTCCACGAGACCCAGTACTTC; CDR3 protein: CASSSTGVHETQYF
V gene: TRBV2; J gene: TRBJ2-5; D gene: TRBD1; clone size: -; CDR3 DNA: TGTGCCAGCAGTGAAGGGACAGGGATTGGCGAGACCCAGTACTTC; CDR3 protein: CASSEGTGIGETQYF
V gene: TRBV6-5; J gene: TRBJ2-7; D gene: -; clone size: -; CDR3 DNA: TGTGCCAGCAGTTATTCCCCCGACAGCTACGAGCAGTACTTC; CDR3 protein: CASSYSPDSYEQYF
V gene: TRBV13; J gene: TRBJ2-2; D gene: -; clone size: -; CDR3 DNA: TGTGCCAGCAGCGCCGTCCGGACTTCCACCGGGGAGCTGTTTTTT; CDR3 protein: CASSAVRTSTGELFF
V gene: TRBV28; J gene: TRBJ2-1; D gene: -; clone size: -; CDR3 DNA: TGTGCCAGCAGTTTTCCTAGCGAGTCCTACAATGAGCAGTTCTTC; CDR3 protein: CASSFPSESYNEQFF
V gene: TRBV5-1; J gene: TRBJ1-1; D gene: TRBD1; clone size: -; CDR3 DNA: TGCGCCAGCAGCTTAGGACAGGGAGGGAACACTGAAGCTTTCTTT; CDR3 protein: CASSLGQGGNTEAFF